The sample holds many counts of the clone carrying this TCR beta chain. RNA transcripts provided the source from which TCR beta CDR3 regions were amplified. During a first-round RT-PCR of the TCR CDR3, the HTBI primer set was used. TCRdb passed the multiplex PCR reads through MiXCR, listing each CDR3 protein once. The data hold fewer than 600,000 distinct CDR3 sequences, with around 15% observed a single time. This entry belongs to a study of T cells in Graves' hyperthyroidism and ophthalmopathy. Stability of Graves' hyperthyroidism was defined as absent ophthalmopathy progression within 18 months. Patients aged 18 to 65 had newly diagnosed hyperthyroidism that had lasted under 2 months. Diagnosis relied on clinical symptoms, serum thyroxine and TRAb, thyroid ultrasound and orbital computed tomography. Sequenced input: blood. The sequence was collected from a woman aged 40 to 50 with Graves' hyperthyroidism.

CDR3 nucleotides: TGTGCCAGCAGTTCCCTGACGGGGGATTCTACCTACGAGCAGTACTTC. Translated: CASSSLTGDSTYEQYF. V is TRBV28 and J is TRBJ2-7, with a possible D match to TRBD2 (6 bases). The germline V gene has CDR1 MDHEN and CDR2 SYDVKM. This CDR3 spans 16 amino acids. The V end was cut by 4 bases, the J end by 2 bases, with 18 bases between.